The rows below give T cell receptor beta chains drawn from one sample of a study of blood T cell repertoires in COVID-19. Sequenced by immunoSEQ multiplex PCR; TCRdb stores in-frame clones only, minus some. Counted here are about 60,000 clones, about 90% occurring once; the ten biggest clones make up under 9.5%. What was sequenced was peripheral blood. The receptors originated from a human donor with active COVID-19. The donor label of this sample is uncertain. Both conserved end residues are part of each CDR3. A clone size is listed for some rows: how often the clone was seen (once, few, many), or a class if it is expanded.

v_gene: TRBV28; abundance: -; j_gene: TRBJ2-2; CDR3aa: CASSPLIGRGGTGELFF
v_gene: TRBV7-8; abundance: -; j_gene: TRBJ2-1; CDR3aa: CASSLARRLAGVYEQFF
v_gene: TRBV27; abundance: -; j_gene: TRBJ1-2; CDR3aa: CASSLSGGKRGYTF
v_gene: TRBV24-1; abundance: -; j_gene: TRBJ2-1; CDR3aa: CATAGIYNEQFF
v_gene: TRBV5-6; abundance: -; j_gene: TRBJ2-7; CDR3aa: CASSLGAGREYF
v_gene: TRBV6-6; abundance: once; j_gene: TRBJ1-1; CDR3aa: CASSYGVGQGETEAFF
v_gene: TRBV3-1/TRBV3-2; abundance: few; j_gene: TRBJ1-3; CDR3aa: CASSQAAAGIGNTIYF
v_gene: TRBV3-1/TRBV3-2; abundance: once; j_gene: TRBJ2-3; CDR3aa: CASSQEVARADTQYF
v_gene: TRBV11-3; abundance: -; j_gene: TRBJ1-5; CDR3aa: CASSLGRGLENYSNQPQHF
v_gene: TRBV7-9; abundance: -; j_gene: TRBJ1-2; CDR3aa: CASSLAQLANYGYTF
v_gene: TRBV7-9; abundance: -; j_gene: TRBJ2-4; CDR3aa: CASSLLQGLYF
v_gene: TRBV11-2; abundance: -; j_gene: TRBJ1-3; CDR3aa: CASRGGQGFNGNTIYF
v_gene: TRBV5-5; abundance: -; j_gene: TRBJ2-7; CDR3aa: CASSLAGAGSYEQYF
v_gene: TRBV11-2; abundance: -; j_gene: TRBJ2-2; CDR3aa: CASSLAAAGGLTGELFF
v_gene: TRBV15; abundance: -; j_gene: TRBJ2-4; CDR3aa: CATSRDIRDGIQYF
v_gene: TRBV5-4; abundance: -; j_gene: TRBJ2-2; CDR3aa: CASSSQGSGVVAGELFF
v_gene: TRBV4-1; abundance: -; j_gene: TRBJ2-7; CDR3aa: CASSQQLAGVREQYF
v_gene: TRBV5-1; abundance: -; j_gene: TRBJ2-3; CDR3aa: CASSLWASTDTQYF
v_gene: TRBV27; abundance: -; j_gene: TRBJ2-1; CDR3aa: CASSRSSYNEQFF